The rows below give T cell receptor beta chains drawn from one sample of a study of CD8+ T cells in alopecia areata. Repertoires were generated with immunoSEQ multiplex PCR, while TCRdb's copy carries only in-frame clones and drops some. The sample includes roughly 150,000 clones, more than 45% seen only once; the top ten take roughly a fifth. The sample was CD8+ T cells sorted from blood, taken at week 0. The receptors were gathered from a human donor with alopecia areata. Each CDR3 is given with its conserved first and last residue. The order of the fields is CDR3 DNA, CDR3 protein, D gene, clone size, J gene, V gene. The D gene is left open where the match is weak. Clone size is given for some rows only: seen once, a few or many times, or a class if the clone is expanded.

TGCGCCAGCAGCCAACCCAATGGGGGCTACACCTTC	CASSQPNGGYTF	.	.	TRBJ1-2	TRBV4-3
TGTGCCAAGGGACAGGGGAACTCCTACGAGCAGTACTTC	CAKGQGNSYEQYF	TRBD1	few	TRBJ2-7	TRBV2
TGTGCCAGCAGCCCACAAACGACAGTCTACGAGCAGTACTTC	CASSPQTTVYEQYF	.	.	TRBJ2-7	TRBV13
TGTGCCTGGAGTAGTGGCAAAGAGACCCAGTACTTC	CAWSSGKETQYF	.	.	TRBJ2-5	TRBV30
TGTGCCAGCAGTCCAAGTTTTGGACAGACATACACTGAAGCTTTCTTT	CASSPSFGQTYTEAFF	.	few	TRBJ1-1	TRBV27
TGTGCCAGCAGCGTAGATCTAGCGGGAACCGAGCAGTACTTC	CASSVDLAGTEQYF	TRBD2	.	TRBJ2-7	TRBV9
TGTGCCAGCAGCCAAGATCTTGGTGGGCGATACGAGCAGTACTTC	CASSQDLGGRYEQYF	.	.	TRBJ2-7	TRBV14
TGTGCCTGGAACAGTTTGGGACTAGGGGAAACCCTGGACACCGGGGAGCTGTTTTTT	CAWNSLGLGETLDTGELFF	TRBD2	few	TRBJ2-2	TRBV30
TGTGCCAGCAGCGTATCTCGGTACTATGGCTACACCTTC	CASSVSRYYGYTF	.	.	TRBJ1-2	TRBV9
TGTGCCTACATGTCCGGGGACACCCAATCCCGGGGCTACACCTTC	CAYMSGDTQSRGYTF	.	.	TRBJ1-2	TRBV30
TGTGCCAGCAGTCCTCGGGGTCCAGCCCAGCCCCAGCATTTT	CASSPRGPAQPQHF	.	few	TRBJ1-5	TRBV27
TGTGCCAGCAGCTTAAATTTGGCGGGAACGGCTTTCTTT	CASSLNLAGTAFF	.	once	TRBJ1-1	TRBV13
TGCAGCGTTCCCCTGGGCGGGGAGATCGGCGAGCAGTACTTC	CSVPLGGEIGEQYF	.	few	TRBJ2-7	TRBV29-1
TGTGCCTGGGATAGCGGGGCCTACAATGAGCAGTTCTTC	CAWDSGAYNEQFF	TRBD2	.	TRBJ2-1	TRBV30
TGTGCCAGCAGCTTAGAGGGTGCAACTAATGAAAAACTGTTTTTT	CASSLEGATNEKLFF	.	many	TRBJ1-4	TRBV7-8
TGTGCCAGCAGCTTAGCCAGGGGGCCCAAAAACATTCAGTACTTC	CASSLARGPKNIQYF	TRBD1	.	TRBJ2-4	TRBV11-2
TGTGCCAGCAGCCACGGGACAGGGTCCTACGAGCAGTACTTC	CASSHGTGSYEQYF	TRBD1	once	TRBJ2-7	TRBV27
TGTGCCATCAGAAGCACAGATACGCAGTATTTT	CAIRSTDTQYF	.	few	TRBJ2-3	TRBV10-3
TGTGCCAGTAGTATCGGAGGAGCTGGCTACACCTTC	CASSIGGAGYTF	.	few	TRBJ1-2	TRBV19
TGTGCCAGCAGCTTGGATAATGAGCAGTTCTTC	CASSLDNEQFF	.	few	TRBJ2-1	TRBV5-6
TGTGCCAGCAGTATCTGGGGGCGATCCCCCTACGAGCAGTACTTC	CASSIWGRSPYEQYF	.	.	TRBJ2-7	TRBV5-4
TGTGCCTGGAGGGACAGGGCGGGAGGCTACACCTTC	CAWRDRAGGYTF	TRBD1	.	TRBJ1-2	TRBV30
TGCGCCAGCAGCCAAGATTTAAAGCGGCCTAGCACAGATACGCAGTATTTT	CASSQDLKRPSTDTQYF	.	.	TRBJ2-3	TRBV4-3
TGTGCCAGCAGTTTATCCAGAAACACTGAAGCTTTCTTT	CASSLSRNTEAFF	.	.	TRBJ1-1	TRBV27
TGCAGCGTTGAAGACAGGGGGCCCTCTGGGGCCAACGTCCTGACTTTC	CSVEDRGPSGANVLTF	TRBD1	.	TRBJ2-6	TRBV29-1
TGTGCCAGCAGGGGAAACGAGGGAACCTACGAGCAGTACTTC	CASRGNEGTYEQYF	.	.	TRBJ2-7	TRBV27
TGCGCCAGCAGCCAAGTTGAGGGCGTGTATGGCTACACCTTC	CASSQVEGVYGYTF	.	.	TRBJ1-2	TRBV4-3
TGTGCCAGCAGCCAGGGGACAGGCCCCTACGAGCAGTACTTC	CASSQGTGPYEQYF	TRBD1	.	TRBJ2-7	TRBV7-2
TGTGCCACCTCCGGGACAGACGGCCCTAAGCGGGACATTCAGTACTTC	CATSGTDGPKRDIQYF	.	.	TRBJ2-4	TRBV13
TGTGCCAGCAGTTTTCATGGACGGTTTCGGGGTAGCACAGATACGCAGTATTTT	CASSFHGRFRGSTDTQYF	.	.	TRBJ2-3	TRBV27
TGTGCCAGCTCCCAGGACAGGAGAATTGATACGCAGTATTTT	CASSQDRRIDTQYF	TRBD1	.	TRBJ2-3	TRBV18
TGCAGCACCTTTGGGACAGGGGGGACCAATGAGCAGTTCTTC	CSTFGTGGTNEQFF	TRBD1	.	TRBJ2-1	TRBV29-1
TGCGCCAGCAGCCAAGATCATTTTGGAATGAACACTGAAGCTTTCTTT	CASSQDHFGMNTEAFF	.	.	TRBJ1-1	TRBV4-3
TGTGCCAGCAGCCCCCCATCCAAAAACATTCAGTACTTC	CASSPPSKNIQYF	.	.	TRBJ2-4	TRBV27
TGTGCCAGCCAGAGATGGGATGAGCAGTTCTTC	CASQRWDEQFF	.	once	TRBJ2-1	TRBV2
TGTGCCAGCAGCCCCGCCGGGAACACTGAAGCTTTCTTT	CASSPAGNTEAFF	.	.	TRBJ1-1	TRBV5-6
TGTGCCAGCAGTTTAAGGTCAAACAACTATGGCTACACCTTC	CASSLRSNNYGYTF	.	.	TRBJ1-2	TRBV27
TGTGCCAGCAGCTTAGCCCCAGGGAGGGAGCTGTTTTTT	CASSLAPGRELFF	.	once	TRBJ2-2	TRBV7-6
TGTGCCAGCAGTTACCTAGGACAGGGGGTCACTGAAGCTTTCTTT	CASSYLGQGVTEAFF	TRBD1	few	TRBJ1-1	TRBV6-6
TGTGCCAGCAGCTTAAAGGACAGGGGGGAAAACATTCAGTACTTC	CASSLKDRGENIQYF	TRBD1	.	TRBJ2-4	TRBV7-9
TGCAGCGTTGAAGATCGCGGCGCCGCGGCTGAAGCTTTCTTT	CSVEDRGAAAEAFF	.	.	TRBJ1-1	TRBV29-1
TGCAGCGTTGTAGGACAGGGCGGTGAGCAGTTCTTC	CSVVGQGGEQFF	TRBD1	few	TRBJ2-1	TRBV29-1
TGCAGCGTTGAAGGGGGGACAGGGAGCTACGAGCAGTACTTC	CSVEGGTGSYEQYF	TRBD1	once	TRBJ2-7	TRBV29-1
TGTGCCGGCGACTGGGACAGGGGAATCTATGGCTACACCTTC	CAGDWDRGIYGYTF	TRBD1	.	TRBJ1-2	TRBV27
TGTGCCTGGATATTGAACACTGAAGCTTTCTTT	CAWILNTEAFF	.	.	TRBJ1-1	TRBV30
TGTGCCAGCAGCTTGATAGTAACAGATACGCAGTATTTT	CASSLIVTDTQYF	.	few	TRBJ2-3	TRBV7-2
TGCAGCGTTTTAACCGAGACCCAGTACTTC	CSVLTETQYF	.	few	TRBJ2-5	TRBV29-1
TGTGCCAGCAGTTTGGTGTCTGCAGAAAAACTGTTTTTT	CASSLVSAEKLFF	.	once	TRBJ1-4	TRBV27
TGCAGCGCCGCGAAACAGGGGGCGCAAACTGAAGCTTTCTTT	CSAAKQGAQTEAFF	TRBD1	few	TRBJ1-1	TRBV29-1
TGTGCCAGCAGCCAGAAGGGACAGGAATTGCCCGGGGAGCTGTTTTTT	CASSQKGQELPGELFF	TRBD1	.	TRBJ2-2	TRBV7-8
TGCGCCAGCAGCTTAGGACAGGGAGAAAACATTCAGTACTTC	CASSLGQGENIQYF	TRBD1	.	TRBJ2-4	TRBV5-1
TGTGCCAGTAGTATGGCGGGGGTAAGGGAGCAGTTCTTC	CASSMAGVREQFF	TRBD2	few	TRBJ2-1	TRBV19
TGTGCCAGCAGTGTCCAGGGTGAAGCTTTCTTT	CASSVQGEAFF	.	few	TRBJ1-1	TRBV25-1
TGCGCCACGTACCCGCGAGAGGCAGATACGCAGTATTTT	CATYPREADTQYF	.	few	TRBJ2-3	TRBV10-2